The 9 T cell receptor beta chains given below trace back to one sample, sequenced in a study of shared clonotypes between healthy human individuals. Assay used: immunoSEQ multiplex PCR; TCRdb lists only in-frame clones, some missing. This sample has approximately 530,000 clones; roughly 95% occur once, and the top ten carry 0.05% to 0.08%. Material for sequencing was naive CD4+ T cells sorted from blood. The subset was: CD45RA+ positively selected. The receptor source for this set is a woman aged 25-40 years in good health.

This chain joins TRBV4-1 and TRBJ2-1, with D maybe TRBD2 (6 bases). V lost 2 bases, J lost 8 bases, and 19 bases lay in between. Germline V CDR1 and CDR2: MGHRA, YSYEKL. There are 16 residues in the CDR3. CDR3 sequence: CASSQLGLKFRDEQFF. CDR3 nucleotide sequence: TGCGCCAGCAGCCAATTGGGACTCAAGTTTAGGGATGAGCAGTTCTTC.

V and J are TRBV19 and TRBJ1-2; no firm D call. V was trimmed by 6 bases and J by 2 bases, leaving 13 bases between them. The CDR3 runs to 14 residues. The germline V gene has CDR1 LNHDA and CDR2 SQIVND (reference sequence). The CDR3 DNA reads TGTGCCAGTAGCCCCAACACCCTAAACTATGGCTACACCTTC. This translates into CASSPNTLNYGYTF.

The CDR3 loop is CASAKGGYF. The CDR3 nucleotides are TGTGCCAGCGCCAAGGGGGGGTACTTC. The J gene is TRBJ2-4, the V gene TRBV6-6; D may be TRBD1 or TRBD2 (6 bases each). CDR1 and CDR2 (germline): MNHNY, SVGAGI (reference sequence). There are 9 residues in the CDR3. V was clipped by 8 bases and J by 15 bases, with 11 bases between them.

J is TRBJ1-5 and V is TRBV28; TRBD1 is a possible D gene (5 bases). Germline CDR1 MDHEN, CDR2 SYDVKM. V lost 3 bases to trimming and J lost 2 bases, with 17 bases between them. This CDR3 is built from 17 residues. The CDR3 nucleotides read TGTGCCAGCAGTTTTTATCTCTCAGGGATCCGCAATCAGCCCCAGCATTTT. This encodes CASSFYLSGIRNQPQHF. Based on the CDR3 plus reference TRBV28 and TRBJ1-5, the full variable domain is DVKVTQSSRYLVKRTGEKVFLECVQDMDHENMFWYRQDPGLGLRLIYFSYDVKMKEKGDIPEGYSVSREKKERFSLILESASTNQTSMYLCASSFYLSGIRNQPQHFGDGTRLSIL.

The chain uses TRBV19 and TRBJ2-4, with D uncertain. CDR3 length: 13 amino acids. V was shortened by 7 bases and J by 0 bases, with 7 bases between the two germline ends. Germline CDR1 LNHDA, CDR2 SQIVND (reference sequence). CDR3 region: CASTGLAKNIQYF. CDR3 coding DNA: TGTGCCAGTACTGGGTTAGCCAAAAACATTCAGTACTTC.

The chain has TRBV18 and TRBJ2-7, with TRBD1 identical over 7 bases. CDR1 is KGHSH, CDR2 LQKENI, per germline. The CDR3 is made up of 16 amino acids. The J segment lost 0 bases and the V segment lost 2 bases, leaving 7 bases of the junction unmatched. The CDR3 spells CASSPIPGQTSYEQYF. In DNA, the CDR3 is TGTGCCAGCTCACCAATTCCGGGACAGACCTCCTACGAGCAGTACTTC.

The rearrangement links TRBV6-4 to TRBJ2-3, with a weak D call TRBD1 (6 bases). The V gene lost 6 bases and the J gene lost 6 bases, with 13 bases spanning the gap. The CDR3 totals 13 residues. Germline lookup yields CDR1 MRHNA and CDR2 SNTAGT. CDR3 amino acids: CASRGASMDTQYF. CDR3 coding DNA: TGTGCCAGCAGGGGGGCCTCTATGGATACGCAGTATTTT.

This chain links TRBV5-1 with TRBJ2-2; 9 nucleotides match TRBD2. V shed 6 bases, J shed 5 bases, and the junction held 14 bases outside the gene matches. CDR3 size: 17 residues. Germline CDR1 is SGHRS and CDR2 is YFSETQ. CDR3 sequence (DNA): TGCGCCAGCAAGGGGGTAGCGGGAGAACCAATGACCGGGGAGCTGTTTTTT. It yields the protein CASKGVAGEPMTGELFF. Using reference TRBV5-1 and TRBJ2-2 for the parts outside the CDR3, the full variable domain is KAGVTQTPRYLIKTRGQQVTLSCSPISGHRSVSWYQQTPGQGLQFLFEYFSETQRNKGNFPGRFSGRQFSNSRSEMNVSTLELGDSALYLCASKGVAGEPMTGELFFGEGSRLTVL.

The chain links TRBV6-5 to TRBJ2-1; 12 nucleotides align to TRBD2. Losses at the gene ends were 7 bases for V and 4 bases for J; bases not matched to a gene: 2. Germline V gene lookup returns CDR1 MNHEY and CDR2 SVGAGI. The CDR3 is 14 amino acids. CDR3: CASTTSGSYNEQFF. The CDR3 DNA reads TGTGCCAGCACGACTAGCGGGAGTTACAATGAGCAGTTCTTC.